This TCR beta chain was identified during a study of CD8+CD57+ T cells in acquired aplastic anemia. About the research overall: Mean DNA quantity obtained from sorted CD4+ and CD8+ cells was 3 to 4 ug. Approximately 11 million reads were obtained on average for healthy donor CD4+ cells.

From germline, CDR1 is ENHRY and CDR2 SYGVKD. The CDR3 loop spans 14 amino acids. Unmatched junction bases numbered 2, after V lost 0 bases and J lost 3 bases. On this clonotype itself: Antigen specificity is unknown.

According to the study, genomic DNA was the template for TCR beta VDJ and CDR3 profiling. One entry per CDR3 protein, called by TCRdb with MiXCR from the reads. The table lists about 150,000 distinct CDR3 sequences, more than 35% of them singletons. The study, taken as a whole, reports: Researchers report that around 30 CD8+ CDR3 sequences appeared in both patients and controls. Controls did not differ significantly from patients in CD8+ Simpson's diversity.

The receptor was derived from a human donor in good health, serving as a control. Specimen: sorted CD4+, CD8+, or CD8+CD57+ T cells (not recorded which) from PBMCs. This rearrangement joins TRBV10-3 to TRBJ2-7, with 7 nucleotides matching TRBD2. The DNA of the CDR3 is TGTGCCATCAGTGAGTCTGGCGGGGGCTACGAGCAGTACTTC. Residues: CAISESGGGYEQYF.